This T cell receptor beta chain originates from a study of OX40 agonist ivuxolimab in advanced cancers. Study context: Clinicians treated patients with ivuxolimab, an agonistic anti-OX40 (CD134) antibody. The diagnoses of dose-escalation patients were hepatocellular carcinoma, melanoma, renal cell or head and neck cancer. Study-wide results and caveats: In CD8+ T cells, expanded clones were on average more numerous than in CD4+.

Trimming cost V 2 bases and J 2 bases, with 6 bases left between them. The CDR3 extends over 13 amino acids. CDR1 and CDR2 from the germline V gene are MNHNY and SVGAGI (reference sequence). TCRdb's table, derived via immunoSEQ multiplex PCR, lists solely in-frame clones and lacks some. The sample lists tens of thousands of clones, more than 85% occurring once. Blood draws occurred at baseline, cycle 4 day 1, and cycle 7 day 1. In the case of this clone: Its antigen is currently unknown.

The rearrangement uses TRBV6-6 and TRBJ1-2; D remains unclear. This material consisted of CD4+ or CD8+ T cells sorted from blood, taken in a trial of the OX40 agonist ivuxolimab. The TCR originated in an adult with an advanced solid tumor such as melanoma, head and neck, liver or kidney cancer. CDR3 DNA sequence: TGTGCCAGCAGTTACCCTTCAAACTATGGCTACACCTTC. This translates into CASSYPSNYGYTF.